This T cell receptor (beta chain) was identified during a study of cytotoxic CD8 clonotypes in ibrutinib-treated CLL. Study-level findings and limits: At the start, clonality exceeded age-matched healthy donors and followed circulating CD8+ T-cell counts.

Remarks on this clone: Its antigen remains unknown.

The protocol was immunoSEQ multiplex PCR, while the TCRdb copy is restricted to in-frame clones and leaves out a portion. The data hold approximately 210,000 clones, with about 72% observed a single time. Per the germline V gene, CDR1 is SNHLY and CDR2 is FYNNEI. Between the trimmed V and J ends, which lost 5 bases and 5 bases, there was a span of 4 bases. CDR3 length equals 11 residues. The sequence came from a human donor with chronic lymphocytic leukemia. This sample comprised PBMCs, obtained after 24 months of ibrutinib treatment. The chain has TRBV2 and TRBJ2-1; D is uncertain. DNA of the CDR3: TGTGCCAGCAGTCTGAACAATGAGCAGTTCTTC. It encodes CASSLNNEQFF.